This T cell receptor (beta chain) was observed in a study of T cell responses to AZD1222 COVID-19 vaccine. Study as a whole: Timing groups of about 4 and about 12 weeks for second doses were pooled.

Trimming took 6 bases from V and 5 from J, leaving 11 bases between them. There are 13 residues in the CDR3. Sequencing used immunoSEQ multiplex PCR; TCRdb keeps in-frame clones, though not all of them. The data hold 120,000 or so clones, with roughly nine tenths observed a single time. This clone was recorded once. Sequenced here: peripheral blood, sampled on day 0 of AZD1222 vaccination. The sequence derives from an adult in good health. The gene calls are TRBV12-3 or TRBV12-4 and TRBJ2-4; D gene unclear. As DNA, the CDR3 is TGTGCCAGCAGCTCTTTTGTCCAAAACATTCAGTACTTC. Translated, it gives CASSSFVQNIQYF.